Reported below is one TCR beta chain. TCRdb's table, derived via immunoSEQ multiplex PCR, lists solely in-frame clones and lacks some. The data show some 130,000 clones, around 90% seen once. The entry originates in a study of T cell responses to AZD1222 COVID-19 vaccine. The TCR comes from an adult in good health. The source material was peripheral blood, sampled on day 0 of AZD1222 vaccination.

The CDR3 nucleotides read TGCGCCAGCAGTGAGGGCTTCTCCTACAATGAGCAGTTCTTC. It is translated as CASSEGFSYNEQFF. The chain recombines TRBV10-2 with TRBJ2-1; D call uncertain. This CDR3 has 14 residues. Trimming removed 2 bases at V and 0 bases at J, with 5 bases between. The V gene's germline CDR1 is WSHSY and CDR2 SAAADI.